One and the same sample provided the 23 T cell receptor beta chains below, sequenced in a study of T cells after yellow fever vaccination. TCRdb called the 5' RACE reads again in MiXCR, with one record for every CDR3 protein. The table lists roughly 500,000 distinct CDR3 sequences, roughly 21% of them singletons. This specimen was PBMCs, taken 15 days after the yellow fever booster vaccination. These TCRs come from a man aged 25-40 years who received the YFV17D yellow fever vaccine.

The rearrangement links TRBV10-3 to TRBJ2-5; TRBD2 matches 7 bases. Losses at the gene ends were 3 bases for V and 1 base for J; bases not matched to a gene: 5. The CDR3 is made up of 15 amino acids. Germline CDR1 is ENHRY and CDR2 is SYGVKD. CDR3 amino acids: CAISDRGRAQETQYF. The CDR3 nucleotides read TGTGCCATCAGTGATCGGGGGAGGGCCCAAGAGACCCAGTACTTC.

The chain couples TRBV15 to TRBJ2-2; D might be TRBD1 or TRBD2, each matching 5 bases. Trimming removed 2 bases from V and 15 bases from J, with 13 bases in between. The CDR3 covers 12 residues. Germline V gene sequence: CDR1 LNHNV, CDR2 YYDKDF (reference sequence). The CDR3 DNA sequence: TGTGCCACCAGCAGACTATCGGGGCGTATGTTTTTT. Residues: CATSRLSGRMFF.

This clonotype showed up just a few times. The V call is TRBV4-3, the J call TRBJ2-3; D unclear. Germline CDR1 and CDR2: LGHNA and YSLEER. CDR3 length equals 14 residues. V lost 0 bases, J lost 2 bases, and 6 bases lay in between. This CDR3 reads CASSQDRTTDTQYF. CDR3 DNA sequence: TGCGCCAGCAGCCAAGATCGCACCACAGATACGCAGTATTTT.

The chain carries TRBV12-3 or TRBV12-4 and TRBJ2-1, with 10 bases lining up with TRBD2. The V gene end was trimmed by 6 bases and the J gene end by 12 bases; junction bases not matched to a gene: 17. The CDR3 consists of 16 residues. DNA of the CDR3: TGTGCCAGCAGCCTCGCCGGGCTAGCGGGAGTAGGGTGGCAGTTCTTC. Its translation is CASSLAGLAGVGWQFF.

The chain carries TRBV7-2 and TRBJ2-2; 11 bases line up with TRBD2. The germline CDR1 and CDR2 sequences are SGHTA and FQGNSA. V dropped 4 bases and J dropped 7; count of bases not matched to a gene: 8. This CDR3 contains 16 residues. The CDR3 DNA sequence: TGTGCCAGCAGCTCGATAGCGGGAGGGCCTGGCGGGGAGCTGTTTTTT. This sequence encodes CASSSIAGGPGGELFF.

This chain's CDR3 is CASSVPGQGPYTQYF. The CDR3 DNA follows: TGTGCCAGTAGTGTTCCGGGACAGGGGCCATATACGCAGTATTTT. The genes are TRBV19 and TRBJ2-3; the match to TRBD1 covers 10 bases. The CDR3 runs 15 residues. J lost 7 bases, V lost 5 bases, and 9 bases had no gene match. In germline, CDR1 is LNHDA, CDR2 SQIVND (reference sequence). Full variable domain (missing parts from reference TRBV19 and TRBJ2-3): DGGITQSPKYLFRKEGQNVTLSCEQNLNHDAMYWYRQDPGQGLRLIYYSQIVNDFQKGDIAEGYSVSREKKESFPLTVTSAQKNPTAFYLCASSVPGQGPYTQYFGPGTRLTVL.

This clonotype was detected a few times. The CDR3, as DNA: TGTGCCAGCAGTTACTTCCCTCCGGGACTATCCACAGATACGCAGTATTTT. This translates into CASSYFPPGLSTDTQYF. The chain joins TRBV6-5 to TRBJ2-3; TRBD2 agrees at 7 bases. The V and J ends lost 1 base and 2 bases, in that order; junction bases with no gene match: 9. CDR3 length equals 17 residues. Germline-derived CDR1 and CDR2 are MNHEY and SVGAGI.

This clonotype was observed at least ten times. CDR3: CASSRGDSYNEQFF. The CDR3 DNA follows: TGTGCCAGTAGTAGAGGCGATTCCTACAATGAGCAGTTCTTC. This sequence joins TRBV19 and TRBJ2-1; D is unclear. This CDR3 comprises 14 residues. Trimming shortened V by 4 bases and J by 1 base, and 8 bases separated the two germline ends. From germline, CDR1 is LNHDA and CDR2 SQIVND (reference sequence). Complete variable domain (other parts from reference TRBV19 and TRBJ2-1): DGGITQSPKYLFRKEGQNVTLSCEQNLNHDAMYWYRQDPGQGLRLIYYSQIVNDFQKGDIAEGYSVSREKKESFPLTVTSAQKNPTAFYLCASSRGDSYNEQFFGPGTRLTVL.

The V gene is TRBV5-1, the J gene TRBJ2-7, with no clear D. V was shortened by 0 bases and J by 5 bases, with 12 bases between the two germline ends. In germline, CDR1 is SGHRS, CDR2 YFSETQ. CDR3 length equals 14 residues. Written as DNA, the CDR3 is TGCGCCAGCAGCTTGGCTACGGATATGGACGAGCAGTACTTC. Protein sequence: CASSLATDMDEQYF.

This clonotype showed up just a few times. The chain is built from TRBV7-8 and TRBJ2-6, with a tentative D call TRBD1 (5 bases). Deletions cut 1 base from V and 4 bases from J, with 11 bases between. The CDR3 spans 16 residues. CDR1 is SGHVS, CDR2 FQNEAQ, per germline. The CDR3 protein is CASSLVPRGGANVLTF. The CDR3 nucleotides are TGTGCCAGCAGCTTAGTCCCAAGGGGAGGGGCCAACGTCCTGACTTTC. The full variable domain, rest sourced from reference TRBV7-8 and TRBJ2-6, is GAGVSQSPRYKVAKRGQDVALRCDPISGHVSLFWYQQALGQGPEFLTYFQNEAQLDKSGLPSDRFFAERPEGSVSTLKIQRTQQEDSAVYLCASSLVPRGGANVLTFGAGSRLTVL.

This clonotype was recorded a few times. The chain joins TRBV29-1 to TRBJ1-1; weak D call: TRBD1 (5 bases). The CDR3 runs 15 residues. Trimming cost V 3 bases and J 4 bases, with 18 bases left between them. CDR1 and CDR2 (germline): SQVTM, ANQGSEA. The CDR3 nucleotides are TGCAGCGTTGATCCCCGACTTCTGGGGGGCACTGAAGCTTTCTTT. It encodes CSVDPRLLGGTEAFF.

The J gene is TRBJ2-7, the V gene TRBV20-1, with a weak D call TRBD2 (5 bases). The CDR3 has 13 amino acids. V lost 1 base and J 3 bases, leaving 10 bases between the germline ends. Germline CDR1 and CDR2: DFQATT and SNEGSKA (reference sequence). The CDR3 is CSARGTGYYEQYF. DNA for the CDR3: TGCAGTGCTAGAGGGACTGGATACTACGAGCAGTACTTC.

This clonotype was picked up a small number of times. The gene calls are TRBV12-3 or TRBV12-4 and TRBJ2-1; maybe TRBD2 (5 bases). The germline V and J ends were trimmed by 6 bases and 6 bases, with 15 bases remaining between them. The CDR3 is 14 residues long. In nucleotides, the CDR3 is TGTGCCAGCAGATCTGACTACCTCAGCAATGAGCAGTTCTTC. Encoded protein: CASRSDYLSNEQFF.

This clonotype was seen a few times. The chain joins TRBV6-5 to TRBJ2-1, with 7 nucleotides matching TRBD1. Germline values: CDR1 MNHEY, CDR2 SVGAGI. Unmatched junction bases numbered 5, after V lost 0 bases and J lost 6 bases. The CDR3 has 15 residues. The CDR3 loop reads CASSYSLTGFNEQFF. DNA of the CDR3: TGTGCCAGCAGTTACTCCCTGACAGGGTTCAATGAGCAGTTCTTC.

J is TRBJ2-3 and V is TRBV6-1; 7 nucleotides agree with TRBD1. This CDR3 is built from 15 residues. The germline V gene has CDR1 MNHNS and CDR2 SASEGT. V shed 5 bases, J shed 1 base, and the junction held 6 bases outside the gene matches. The DNA for the CDR3 is TGTGCCAGCAGTAATCCGGGACAGCGCACAGATACGCAGTATTTT. This sequence encodes CASSNPGQRTDTQYF.

The chain links TRBV20-1 to TRBJ2-1; 13 nucleotides line up with TRBD2. With 5 bases clipped from V and 0 bases from J, the junction kept 7 bases outside the gene matches. Germline loops: CDR1 DFQATT, CDR2 SNEGSKA (reference sequence). CDR3 length: 17 amino acids. The DNA for the CDR3 is TGCAGTGCTTCGGGACTAGCGGGACCTTACTCCTACAATGAGCAGTTCTTC. It codes for CSASGLAGPYSYNEQFF.

This chain uses TRBV7-2 with TRBJ2-4, with 8 nucleotides matching TRBD2. CDR1 and CDR2 (germline): SGHTA, FQGNSA. The CDR3 consists of 15 residues. V trimming: 6 bases; J trimming: 6 bases; junction bases outside the gene matches: 10. The CDR3 loop is CASRDFVTSVNIQYF. In DNA, the CDR3 is TGTGCCAGCAGGGATTTTGTGACTAGCGTAAACATTCAGTACTTC.

The sample holds a few counts of this clonotype. The chain couples TRBV28 to TRBJ2-7; tentative D call: TRBD2 (6 bases). The germline V gene encodes CDR1 MDHEN and CDR2 SYDVKM. This CDR3 region has 17 residues. V was pared by 8 bases and J by 2 bases, with 25 bases between. The CDR3 reads CASRNGGLTGSAYEQYF. The CDR3 coding sequence is TGTGCCAGCCGCAACGGAGGGTTGACGGGGAGTGCCTACGAGCAGTACTTC. The full variable domain, completed using reference TRBV28 and TRBJ2-7, is DVKVTQSSRYLVKRTGEKVFLECVQDMDHENMFWYRQDPGLGLRLIYFSYDVKMKEKGDIPEGYSVSREKKERFSLILESASTNQTSMYLCASRNGGLTGSAYEQYFGPGTRLTVT.

This clonotype showed up just a few times. The chain recombines TRBV20-1 with TRBJ2-7, with D perhaps matching TRBD2 (6 bases). CDR1 is DFQATT and CDR2 is SNEGSKA in the germline V gene (reference sequence). The V and J ends lost 4 bases and 3 bases respectively, with 16 bases between them. The CDR3 extends over 14 amino acids. CDR3 sequence reads: CSATYLREFYEQYF. CDR3 nucleotides: TGCAGTGCTACGTACCTCCGGGAGTTCTACGAGCAGTACTTC.

This clonotype occurred a few times. The chain recombines TRBV28 with TRBJ2-3; tentatively, D is TRBD1 or TRBD2 (6 bases each). This CDR3 is 15 amino acids long. Trimming left V 3 bases short and J 2 bases short, with 12 bases between. The germline gives CDR1 MDHEN, CDR2 SYDVKM. In nucleotides, the CDR3 is TGTGCCAGCAGTTTCAGGAGGGGGTACACAGATACGCAGTATTTT. Encoded protein: CASSFRRGYTDTQYF. Full variable domain (missing parts from reference TRBV28 and TRBJ2-3): DVKVTQSSRYLVKRTGEKVFLECVQDMDHENMFWYRQDPGLGLRLIYFSYDVKMKEKGDIPEGYSVSREKKERFSLILESASTNQTSMYLCASSFRRGYTDTQYFGPGTRLTVL.

J is TRBJ2-2 and V is TRBV20-1; the D gene could be TRBD1 or TRBD2 (5 bases each). V lost 3 bases, J lost 4 bases, and 9 bases lay in between. Germline V gene lookup returns CDR1 DFQATT and CDR2 SNEGSKA (reference sequence). The CDR3 is made up of 13 amino acids. The DNA of the CDR3 is TGCAGTGCTAGGTCAGGGAGCACCGGGGAGCTGTTTTTT. Its translation is CSARSGSTGELFF.

This clonotype has more than one count but fewer than ten. The chain is built from TRBV9 and TRBJ1-1, with 10 bases lining up with TRBD1. Germline V gene sequence: CDR1 SGDLS, CDR2 YYNGEE. The CDR3 covers 14 residues. V was clipped by 3 bases and J by 2 bases; unmatched bases: 1. CDR3 coding DNA: TGTGCCAGCAGCGGGGACAGGGGAAACACTGAAGCTTTCTTT. Translating gives CASSGDRGNTEAFF.

This clonotype was observed a few times. The gene calls are TRBV7-9 and TRBJ2-2; TRBD2 aligns across 11 bases. The germline CDR1 and CDR2 sequences are SEHNR and FQNEAQ (reference sequence). V dropped 4 bases and J dropped 6; count of bases not matched to a gene: 10. This CDR3 region has 17 residues. CDR3 DNA: TGTGCCAGCAGCTCGGTTCCGGGACTAGCGGTACCCGGGGAGCTGTTTTTT. The encoded protein is CASSSVPGLAVPGELFF.